The following is a T cell receptor (beta chain) sequence with its context. Using immunoSEQ multiplex PCR, the repertoire was profiled, and TCRdb retains in-frame clones only, with some absent. The sample records approximately 2,200,000 clones, approximately 94% being singletons. This sample is drawn from a study of shared clonotypes between healthy human individuals. Terminally differentiated effector memory CD45RA+ cells were excluded from the naive CD8 cells, which were CD45RO-negative and positively selected for CCR7. Germline V gene sequence: CDR1 SGHDT, CDR2 YYEEEE. V gave up 0 bases and J gave up 0 bases, with 10 bases separating them. The CDR3 covers 16 residues.

This clonotype was sampled from a man aged 18 to 35 in good health. Some clones in this sample may be carry-over from other donors' samples. The sequenced sample consisted of naive CD8+ T cells from PBMCs. The chain recombines TRBV5-6 with TRBJ2-1, with a possible D match to TRBD2 (5 bases). The CDR3 region is CASSLGRRSSYNEQFF. CDR3 DNA sequence: TGTGCCAGCAGCTTGGGGCGGAGGAGCTCCTACAATGAGCAGTTCTTC.